The T cell receptor (beta chain) under discussion was sequenced for a study of cytomegalovirus exposure and HLA in healthy donors. Assay used: immunoSEQ multiplex PCR; TCRdb lists only in-frame clones, some missing. The table includes tens of thousands of clones, 95% to 96% detected once. The V and J ends lost 0 bases and 2 bases, in that order; junction bases with no gene match: 9. CDR1 and CDR2 (germline): LGHNA, YNFKEQ. The CDR3 contains 17 residues. The TCR was taken from a man aged 18 to 29 in good health and CMV-seronegative. The sequenced sample consisted of PBMCs. The chain carries TRBV4-2 and TRBJ2-7; TRBD2 matches at 8 bases. The CDR3 sequence is CASSQERWREATYEQYF. The CDR3 nucleotides read TGTGCCAGCAGCCAAGAACGGTGGCGGGAGGCCACCTACGAGCAGTACTTC.